This record concerns one T cell receptor (beta chain) sequence. This record comes from a study of blood T cell repertoires in COVID-19. The wider study: COVID-19 samples from acute and convalescent phases originated in the United States, Italy and Spain. T cells, B-cell-depleted T cells, or PBMCs supplied cDNA or gDNA.

The CDR3 has 13 residues. Germline CDR1 and CDR2: MNHEY and SVGAGI. V lost 7 bases and J lost 2; bases outside the gene matches: 5. As processed by the authors: For nucleated cells, counts were estimated from reference gene primer amplification. The repertoire was sequenced with immunoSEQ multiplex PCR; TCRdb's copy has only in-frame clones and lacks some. That table is the source of V, J and clone size, and D and trimming were worked out from the DNA. The sample includes hundreds of thousands of clones, 65% to 85% of them seen just once. This sequence originates from an older man with acute or convalescent COVID-19. This rearrangement joins TRBV6-5 to TRBJ2-7; TRBD1 matches 7 bases. Specimen: peripheral blood. The CDR3 coding sequence is TGTGCCAGCATCGACAGGGTAACCTACGAGCAGTACTTC. Translated: CASIDRVTYEQYF.